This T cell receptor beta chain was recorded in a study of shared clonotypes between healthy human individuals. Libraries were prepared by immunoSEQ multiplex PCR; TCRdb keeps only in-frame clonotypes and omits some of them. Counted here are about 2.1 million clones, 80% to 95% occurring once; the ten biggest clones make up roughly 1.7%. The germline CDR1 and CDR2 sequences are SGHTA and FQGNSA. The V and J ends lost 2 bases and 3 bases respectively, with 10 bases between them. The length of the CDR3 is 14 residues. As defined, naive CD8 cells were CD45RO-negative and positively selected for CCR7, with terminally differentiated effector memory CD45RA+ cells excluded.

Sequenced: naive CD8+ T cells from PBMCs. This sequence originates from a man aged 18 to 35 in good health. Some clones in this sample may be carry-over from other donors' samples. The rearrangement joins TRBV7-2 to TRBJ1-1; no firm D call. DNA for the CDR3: TGTGCCAGCAGCTTATTACCCTCGGACACTGAAGCTTTCTTT. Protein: CASSLLPSDTEAFF.